Described below is a single T cell receptor (beta chain) sequence and its context. This clonotype is considered hyperexpanded (1% or more). Its cognate antigen has yet to be identified. No qualities accompany the bases; no much larger clone lies one base away. Trimming costs V 0 bases and J 3 bases, and their ends lie 15 bases apart. CDR1 and CDR2, per the germline V gene, are LGHNA and YSLEER. The CDR3 sequence holds 16 residues, the cysteine and phenylalanine included. The DNA shown is the 48-base CDR3, in frame from base 1. This sample is drawn from a study of clonality assessment in lymphoblastic leukemia (dated by TCRdb to about 2018). Libraries came from PCR. Sequenced on an Illumina MiSeq. TCRdb took the public reads, trimmed them with fastp at Q25, ran MiXCR for clone calling and kept in-frame beta chains. Each CDR3 protein gets just one entry, which takes the most common genes and DNA from the rows behind it. This sample is represented by 240 or so distinct CDR3 sequences; 29% of them were singletons. Jointly, the top ten make up 15% to 20% of the sample.

The rearrangement joined TRBV4-3 to TRBJ2-7; the D gene is perhaps TRBD2, from 6 matching bases. The sequence came from a human donor with acute lymphoblastic leukemia. The DNA sequence is as follows: TGCGCCAGCAGCCAAGAGGAGTCTAGCGTCTACTACGAGCAGTACTTC. Its protein reads: CASSQEESSVYYEQYF.